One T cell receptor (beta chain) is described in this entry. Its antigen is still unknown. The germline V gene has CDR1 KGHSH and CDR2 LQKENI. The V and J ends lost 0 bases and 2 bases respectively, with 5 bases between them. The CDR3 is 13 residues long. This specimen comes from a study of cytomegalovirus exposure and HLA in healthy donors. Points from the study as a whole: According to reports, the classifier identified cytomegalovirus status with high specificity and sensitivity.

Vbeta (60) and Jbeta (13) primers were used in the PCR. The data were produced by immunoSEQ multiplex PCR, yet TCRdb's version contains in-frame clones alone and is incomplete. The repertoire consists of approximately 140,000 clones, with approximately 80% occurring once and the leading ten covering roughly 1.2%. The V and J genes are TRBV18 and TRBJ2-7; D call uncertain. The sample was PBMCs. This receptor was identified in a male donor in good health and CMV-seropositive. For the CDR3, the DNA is TGTGCCAGCTCACCACCAGAGACCTACGAGCAGTACTTC. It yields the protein CASSPPETYEQYF.